This T cell receptor beta chain was profiled in a study of T cells in Graves' hyperthyroidism and ophthalmopathy. The sample holds many counts of this clonotype. Its antigen is currently unknown. The CDR3 is made up of 16 amino acids. Per the germline V gene, CDR1 is PRHDT and CDR2 is FYEKMQ (reference sequence). V shed 4 bases and J shed 7 bases, with 23 bases lying between them. RNA transcripts gave rise to amplified TCR beta CDR3 regions. Initially, a first-round RT-PCR of the TCR CDR3 employed the HTBI primer set. From the multiplex PCR reads, TCRdb called clonotypes with MiXCR, one entry per CDR3 protein. The sample consists of roughly 290,000 distinct CDR3 sequences, about a sixth of them appearing once. Notes on the study in general: The model anticipated ophthalmopathy a median approximately six months pre-onset. The blood repertoire included most of the expanded thyroid clonotypes above 0.001. Ophthalmopathy was told apart from stable hyperthyroidism by a 13 V-J model.

In the ophthalmopathy cohort, Clinical Activity Score was at least 3, NOSPECS grade at least 4, and duration under 3 months. This TCR was sampled from a woman aged 55-70 years with Graves' ophthalmopathy. V and J are TRBV13 and TRBJ2-7; possible D gene TRBD2, 7 bases. Specimen: blood. The CDR3 loop is CASSSWGGSGEVEQYF. The DNA of the CDR3 is TGTGCCAGCAGCTCCTGGGGGGGCTCCGGGGAGGTGGAGCAGTACTTC.